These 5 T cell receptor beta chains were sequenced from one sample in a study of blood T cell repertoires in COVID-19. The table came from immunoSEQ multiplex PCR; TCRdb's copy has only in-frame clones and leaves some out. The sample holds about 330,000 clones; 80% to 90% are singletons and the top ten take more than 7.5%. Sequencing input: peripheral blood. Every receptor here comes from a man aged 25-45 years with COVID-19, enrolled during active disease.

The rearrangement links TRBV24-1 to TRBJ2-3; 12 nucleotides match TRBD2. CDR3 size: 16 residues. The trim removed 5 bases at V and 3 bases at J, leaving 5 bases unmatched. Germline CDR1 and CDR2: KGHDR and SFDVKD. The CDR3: CATSGLGLAGTDTQYF. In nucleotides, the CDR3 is TGTGCCACCAGTGGCTTAGGACTAGCGGGAACAGATACGCAGTATTTT.

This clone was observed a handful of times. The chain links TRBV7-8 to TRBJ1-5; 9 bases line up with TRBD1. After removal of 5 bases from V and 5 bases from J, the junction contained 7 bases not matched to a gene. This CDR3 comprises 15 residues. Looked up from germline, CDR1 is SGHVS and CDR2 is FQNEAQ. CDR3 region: CASSPRDREDQPQHF. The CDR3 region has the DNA TGTGCCAGCAGCCCTCGGGACAGGGAAGATCAGCCCCAGCATTTT.

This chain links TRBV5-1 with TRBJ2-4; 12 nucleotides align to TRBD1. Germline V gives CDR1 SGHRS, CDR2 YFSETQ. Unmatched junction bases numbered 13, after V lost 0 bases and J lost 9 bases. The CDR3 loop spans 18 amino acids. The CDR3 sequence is CASSLGAAGTGGASIQYF. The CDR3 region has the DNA TGCGCCAGCAGCTTGGGGGCCGCCGGGACAGGGGGCGCCAGCATTCAGTACTTC.

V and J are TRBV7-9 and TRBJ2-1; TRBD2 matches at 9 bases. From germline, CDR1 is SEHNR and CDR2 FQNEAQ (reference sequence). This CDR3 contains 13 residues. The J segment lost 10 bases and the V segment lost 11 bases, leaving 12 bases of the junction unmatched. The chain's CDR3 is CALEGSGGYEQFF. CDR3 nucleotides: TGTGCCCTGGAAGGTAGCGGGGGTTACGAGCAGTTCTTC.

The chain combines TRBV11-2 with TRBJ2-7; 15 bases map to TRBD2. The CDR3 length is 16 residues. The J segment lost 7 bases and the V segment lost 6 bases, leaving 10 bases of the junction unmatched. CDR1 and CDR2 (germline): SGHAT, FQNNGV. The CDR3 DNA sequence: TGTGCCAGCAGTCCAGGACTAGCGGGGGGGCCGGTAGAGCAGTACTTC. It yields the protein CASSPGLAGGPVEQYF.